Given below is one T cell receptor beta chain in context. The germline V gene has CDR1 SGHNT and CDR2 YENEEA. The CDR3 runs to 13 residues. V was clipped by 5 bases and J by 6 bases; unmatched bases: 4. The data were produced by immunoSEQ multiplex PCR, yet TCRdb's version contains in-frame clones alone and is incomplete. The profile shows some 260,000 clones, about 85% of them singletons. The data originate from a study of blood T cell repertoires in COVID-19. Sequenced material: peripheral blood. The clonotype originates from a man in his late teens or twenties with active or convalescent COVID-19. V is TRBV11-3 and J is TRBJ2-1; the match to TRBD2 covers 7 bases. The CDR3 DNA is TGTGCCAGCAGCGCCGGCGGGGGCAATGAGCAGTTCTTC. Translated, it gives CASSAGGGNEQFF.